The clone carrying this TCR beta chain was seen ten or more times. Its matching antigen is unknown. This sample is part of a study of T-cell reconstitution after alpha-beta-depleted transplantation in children. Unique molecular identifiers were incorporated into the prepared TCRbeta library. TCRdb reprocessed the PCR reads via MiXCR and lists one record per CDR3 protein. The table has roughly 100,000 distinct CDR3 sequences, about 7.5% seen once; the top ten hold 16%. Losses at the gene ends were 5 bases for V and 2 bases for J; bases not matched to a gene: 3. The CDR3 covers 15 residues. Germline values: CDR1 MRHNA, CDR2 SNTAGT. Study outcomes and limitations: Newly produced T cells mostly provided counts and TCRbeta diversity after one year, as hyperexpanded clones declined. Roughly two months post-transplant, alpha-beta T cells reportedly originated from several hundred graft clones that had expanded. Where some patients showed high TCRbeta diversity at day 60, it came from recipient T cells and thymic progenitors that had survived.

The sample was PBMCs, taken before TCRalphabeta/CD19-depleted stem cell transplant. The clonotype originates from a boy aged 2 to 9 with acute lymphoblastic leukemia, due to receive a stem cell transplant. The chain uses TRBV6-4 and TRBJ2-3, with 11 bases identical to TRBD2. The CDR3 region has the DNA TGTGCCAGCAGTCTGACTAGCGGGGTCACAGATACGCAGTATTTT. Translated, it gives CASSLTSGVTDTQYF.